The sequence of this T cell receptor beta chain was determined in a study of cytomegalovirus exposure and HLA in healthy donors. Whole-study context: A data release that came early held 75 million to 85 million unique TCRs from HLA-typed donors.

Amplification used 60 Vbeta primers and 13 Jbeta primers. Assay: immunoSEQ multiplex PCR; the TCRdb copy retains only in-frame clones and omits some. The sample carries about 130,000 clones, 8.5% recorded once. Study-level points and caveats: Some segments of the V type, notably TRBV6-2 and TRBV6-3, were excluded as indistinguishable. The authors later found most CMV-associated TCR beta chains appeared HLA-restricted. In an earlier analysis, most TCR beta V segments were productive about 87% or about 30% of the time.

About this clone itself: Its antigen remains unknown.

Trimming removed 0 bases at V and 6 bases at J, with 9 bases between. CDR1 and CDR2 (germline): MNHEY, SVGAGI. CDR3 length: 14 residues. The chain combines TRBV6-5 with TRBJ2-1; a possible D gene is TRBD1 (6 bases). The clonotype was recovered from a man aged 35 to 55 in good health and CMV-seronegative. Sequenced material: PBMCs. The CDR3 region has the DNA TGTGCCAGCAGTTACTCACAGGGTGGCAATGAGCAGTTCTTC. It is translated as CASSYSQGGNEQFF.